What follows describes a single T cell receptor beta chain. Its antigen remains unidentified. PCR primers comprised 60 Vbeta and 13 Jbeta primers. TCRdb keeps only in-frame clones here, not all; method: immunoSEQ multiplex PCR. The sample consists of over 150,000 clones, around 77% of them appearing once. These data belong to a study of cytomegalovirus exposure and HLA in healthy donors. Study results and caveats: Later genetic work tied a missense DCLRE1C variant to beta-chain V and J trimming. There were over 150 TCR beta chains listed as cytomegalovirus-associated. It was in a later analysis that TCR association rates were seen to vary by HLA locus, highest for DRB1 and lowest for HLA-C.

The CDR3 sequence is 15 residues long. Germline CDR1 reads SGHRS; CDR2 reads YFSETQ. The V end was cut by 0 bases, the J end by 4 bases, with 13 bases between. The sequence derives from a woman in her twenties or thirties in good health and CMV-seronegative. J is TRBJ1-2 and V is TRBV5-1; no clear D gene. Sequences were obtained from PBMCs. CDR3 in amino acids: CASSLEGIGGYGYTF. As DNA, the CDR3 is TGCGCCAGCAGCTTGGAAGGGATTGGAGGCTATGGCTACACCTTC.